This TCR beta chain was documented in a study of CD8 T cells in Susac syndrome. Study-level background: Patients with Susac syndrome were therapy-naive, taking corticosteroids, with some also receiving intravenous immunoglobulin, or taking intravenous immunoglobulin alone at the time their blood was drawn.

In regard to this clonotype: The antigen is unknown.

Study observations and caveats: When the CD4+ T cell repertoires of patients with Susac syndrome were examined, they did not show any clonal expansion.

The sequenced target, TCR beta, came from blood CD8+ and CD4+ T cells. After removal of 6 bases from V and 5 bases from J, the junction contained 16 bases not matched to a gene. The CDR3 covers 18 residues. CDR1 is MGHRA, CDR2 YSYEKL, per germline. Random hexamers were used to reverse transcribe roughly 0.5 to 1 ug of RNA. Amplification of TCR beta CDR3 used immunoSEQ multiplex PCR across 54 Vbeta and 13 Jbeta. One entry per CDR3 protein, called by TCRdb with MiXCR from the immunoSEQ multiplex PCR reads. Seen here are about 170,000 distinct CDR3 sequences, around 96% observed once, and the top ten hold 0.1% to 0.15%.

The source material was CD4+ T cells from PBMCs. This clonotype was sampled from a human donor with Susac syndrome. The chain carries TRBV4-1 and TRBJ1-4, with 9 bases lining up with TRBD1. This CDR3 reads CASSYWTGVFERNEKLFF. The CDR3 nucleotides are TGCGCCAGCAGTTATTGGACAGGGGTTTTCGAGAGGAATGAAAAACTGTTTTTT.